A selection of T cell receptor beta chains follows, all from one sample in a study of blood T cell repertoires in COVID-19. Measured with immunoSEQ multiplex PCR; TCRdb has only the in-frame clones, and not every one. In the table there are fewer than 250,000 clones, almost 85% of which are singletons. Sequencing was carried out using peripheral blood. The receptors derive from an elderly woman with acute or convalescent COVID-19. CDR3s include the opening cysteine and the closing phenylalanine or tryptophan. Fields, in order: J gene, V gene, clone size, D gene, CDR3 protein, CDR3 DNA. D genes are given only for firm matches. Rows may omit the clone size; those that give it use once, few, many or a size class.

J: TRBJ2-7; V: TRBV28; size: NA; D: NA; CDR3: CASSLYGTPTYEQYF; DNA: TGTGCCAGCAGTTTATATGGGACACCAACCTACGAGCAGTACTTC
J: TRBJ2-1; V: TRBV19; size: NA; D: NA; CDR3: CASSIDGGGSYNEQFF; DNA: TGTGCCAGTAGTATAGATGGCGGAGGATCCTACAATGAGCAGTTCTTC
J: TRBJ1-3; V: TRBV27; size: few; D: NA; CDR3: CASQETRQVTIYF; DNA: TGTGCCAGCCAAGAAACAAGACAGGTCACCATATATTTT
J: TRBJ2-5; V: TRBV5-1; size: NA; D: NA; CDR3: CASSLGPTGEETQYF; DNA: TGCGCCAGCAGCTTGGGCCCGACAGGAGAAGAGACCCAGTACTTC
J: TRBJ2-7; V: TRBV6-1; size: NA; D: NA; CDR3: CASSEVLLPSSYEQYF; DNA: TGTGCCAGCAGTGAAGTTTTACTACCTAGCTCCTACGAGCAGTACTTC
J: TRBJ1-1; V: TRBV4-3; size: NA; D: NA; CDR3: CASSQDRGTEAFF; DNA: TGCGCCAGCAGCCAAGATAGGGGCACTGAAGCTTTCTTT
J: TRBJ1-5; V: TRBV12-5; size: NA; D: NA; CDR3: CASGIRDQPQHF; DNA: TGTGCTAGTGGTATCCGCGATCAGCCCCAGCATTTT
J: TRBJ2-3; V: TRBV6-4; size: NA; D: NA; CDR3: CASSLTASTDTQYF; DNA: TGTGCCAGCAGCTTAACAGCTAGCACAGATACGCAGTATTTT
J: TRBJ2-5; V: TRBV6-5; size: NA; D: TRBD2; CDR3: CASTRAGGKQETQYF; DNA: TGTGCCAGCACCCGAGCGGGGGGAAAACAAGAGACCCAGTACTTC
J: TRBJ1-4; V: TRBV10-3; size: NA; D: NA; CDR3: CAISSDSRNEKLFF; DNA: TGTGCCATCAGCTCGGACAGCCGTAATGAAAAACTGTTTTTT
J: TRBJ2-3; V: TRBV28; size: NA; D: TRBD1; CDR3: CATRDRVTDTQYF; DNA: TGTGCCACGAGGGACAGGGTGACAGATACGCAGTATTTT
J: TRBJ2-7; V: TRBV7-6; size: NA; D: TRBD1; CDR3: CASSGRGRQGALYEQYF; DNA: TGTGCCAGCAGCGGGCGGGGTCGACAGGGGGCCCTCTACGAGCAGTACTTC
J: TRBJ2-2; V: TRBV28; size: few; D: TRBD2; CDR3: CASSGGGLAGEQGTGELFF; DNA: TGTGCCAGCAGTGGGGGGGGACTAGCGGGAGAACAGGGCACCGGGGAGCTGTTTTTT
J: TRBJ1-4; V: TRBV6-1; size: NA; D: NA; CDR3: CASSEGPNPNEKLFF; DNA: TGTGCCAGCAGTGAAGGGCCCAACCCAAATGAAAAACTGTTTTTT
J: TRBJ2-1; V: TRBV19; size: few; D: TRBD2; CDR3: CASSISGTSVYNEQFF; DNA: TGTGCCAGTAGTATTTCGGGTACTAGCGTCTACAATGAGCAGTTCTTC
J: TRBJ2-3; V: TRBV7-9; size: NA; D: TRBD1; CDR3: CASSLAGTGVTDTQYF; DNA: TGTGCCAGCAGCTTAGCCGGGACAGGGGTCACAGATACGCAGTATTTT
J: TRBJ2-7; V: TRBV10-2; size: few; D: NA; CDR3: CASSRGTPHEQYF; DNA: TGCGCCAGCAGCCGCGGGACTCCTCACGAGCAGTACTTC
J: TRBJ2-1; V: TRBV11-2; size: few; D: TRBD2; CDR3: CASSLTLSGTSGYNEQFF; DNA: TGTGCCAGCAGCTTGACCCTTAGCGGGACTAGCGGTTACAATGAGCAGTTCTTC
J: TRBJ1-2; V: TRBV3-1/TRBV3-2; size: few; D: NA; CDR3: CASASGGGGYTF; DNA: TGTGCCAGCGCTTCGGGGGGCGGTGGCTACACCTTC
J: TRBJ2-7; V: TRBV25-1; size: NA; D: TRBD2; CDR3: CARGGGRPYEQYF; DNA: TGTGCCAGAGGAGGCGGGAGACCCTACGAGCAGTACTTC
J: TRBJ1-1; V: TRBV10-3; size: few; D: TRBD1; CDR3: CAISLDRGNTEAFF; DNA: TGTGCCATCAGCCTGGACAGGGGGAACACTGAAGCTTTCTTT
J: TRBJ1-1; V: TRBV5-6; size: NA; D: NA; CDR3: CASSLRPLQRTEAFF; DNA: TGTGCCAGCAGCTTGAGGCCTTTGCAGCGGACTGAAGCTTTCTTT
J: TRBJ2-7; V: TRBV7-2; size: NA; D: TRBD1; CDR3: CASSKGQGAYEQYF; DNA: TGTGCCAGCAGCAAGGGACAGGGGGCTTACGAGCAGTACTTC
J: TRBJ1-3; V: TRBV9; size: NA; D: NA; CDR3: CASSVAGGAYSGNTIYF; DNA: TGTGCCAGCAGCGTAGCGGGGGGCGCCTACTCTGGAAACACCATATATTTT
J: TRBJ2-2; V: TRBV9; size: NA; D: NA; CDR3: CASSVDGRIPTGELFF; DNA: TGTGCCAGCAGCGTAGACGGCAGGATACCCACCGGGGAGCTGTTTTTT
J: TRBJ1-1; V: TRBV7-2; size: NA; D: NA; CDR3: CASRQQENTEAFF; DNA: TGTGCCAGCAGGCAGCAGGAGAACACTGAAGCTTTCTTT
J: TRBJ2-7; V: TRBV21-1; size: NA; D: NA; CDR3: CASSIDQIHEQYF; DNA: TGTGCCAGCAGCATAGATCAAATCCACGAGCAGTACTTC
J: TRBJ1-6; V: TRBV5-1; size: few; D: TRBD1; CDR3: CASSLTTGGNNSPLHF; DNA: TGCGCCAGCAGCTTGACCACAGGGGGCAATAATTCACCCCTCCACTTT
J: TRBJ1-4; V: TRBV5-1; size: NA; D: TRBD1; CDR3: CASSPPGQTNEKLFF; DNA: TGCGCCAGCAGCCCACCGGGACAGACTAATGAAAAACTGTTTTTT
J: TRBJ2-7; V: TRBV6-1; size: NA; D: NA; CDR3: CASSELAQQYF; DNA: TGTGCCAGCAGTGAACTGGCACAGCAGTACTTC
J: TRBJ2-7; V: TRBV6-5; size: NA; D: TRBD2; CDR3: CASSPTSGRAGEQYF; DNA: TGTGCCAGCAGTCCAACTAGCGGGAGGGCCGGGGAGCAGTACTTC
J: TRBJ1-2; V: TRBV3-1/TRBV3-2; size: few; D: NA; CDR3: CASSRRNYGYTF; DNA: TGTGCCAGCAGCCGGCGGAACTATGGCTACACCTTC
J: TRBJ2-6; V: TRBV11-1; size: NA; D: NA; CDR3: CASSLQGPGANVLTF; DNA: TGTGCCAGCAGCTTACAGGGCCCTGGGGCCAACGTCCTGACTTTC
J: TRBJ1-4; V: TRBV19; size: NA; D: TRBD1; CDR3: CASSISGQGAFPREKLFF; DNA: TGTGCCAGTAGTATAAGTGGACAGGGCGCGTTTCCACGTGAAAAACTGTTTTTT
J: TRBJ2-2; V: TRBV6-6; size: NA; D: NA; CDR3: CASRTGGGTGELFF; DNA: TGTGCCAGCAGAACAGGGGGGGGCACCGGGGAGCTGTTTTTT
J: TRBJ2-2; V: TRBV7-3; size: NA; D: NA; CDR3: CASSFLSPGTGELFF; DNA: TGTGCCAGCAGCTTTCTTTCCCCGGGCACCGGGGAGCTGTTTTTT
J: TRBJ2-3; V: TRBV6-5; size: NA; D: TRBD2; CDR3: CASSLAGGTPDTQYF; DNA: TGTGCCAGCAGTTTAGCGGGGGGCACCCCAGATACGCAGTATTTT
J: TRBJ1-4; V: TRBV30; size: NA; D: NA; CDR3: CAWRNGGITEKLFF; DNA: TGTGCCTGGAGGAACGGGGGGATAACTGAAAAACTGTTTTTT
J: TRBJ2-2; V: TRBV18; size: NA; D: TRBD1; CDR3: CASSPRSGTGGYGELFF; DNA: TGTGCCAGCTCACCACGGAGCGGGACAGGGGGCTACGGGGAGCTGTTTTTT
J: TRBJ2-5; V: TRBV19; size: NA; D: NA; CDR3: CASRLQGRETQYF; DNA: TGTGCCAGTAGACTACAGGGCCGAGAGACCCAGTACTTC
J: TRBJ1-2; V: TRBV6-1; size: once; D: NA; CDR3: CASSEIMGDIAYDTYGYTF; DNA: TGTGCCAGCAGTGAAATTATGGGGGACATAGCCTATGATACCTATGGCTACACCTTC
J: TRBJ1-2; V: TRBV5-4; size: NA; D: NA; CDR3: CASGRYVADSYGYTF; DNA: TGTGCCAGCGGGAGGTACGTAGCGGATTCCTATGGCTACACCTTC
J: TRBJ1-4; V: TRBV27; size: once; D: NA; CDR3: CASSLSNPNEKLFF; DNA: TGTGCCAGCAGTTTATCTAATCCTAATGAAAAACTGTTTTTT
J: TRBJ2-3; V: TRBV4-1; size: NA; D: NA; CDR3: CASSHNSADTQYF; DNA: TGCGCCAGCAGCCACAATAGCGCAGATACGCAGTATTTT
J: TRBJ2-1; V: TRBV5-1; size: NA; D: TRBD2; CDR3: CASSNGREGNNEQFF; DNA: TGCGCCAGCAGCAACGGGCGGGAGGGTAACAATGAGCAGTTCTTC
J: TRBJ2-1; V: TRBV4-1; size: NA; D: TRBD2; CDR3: CASSHPGTSGRSEQFF; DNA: TGCGCCAGCAGCCATCCAGGGACTAGCGGGAGGAGTGAGCAGTTCTTC
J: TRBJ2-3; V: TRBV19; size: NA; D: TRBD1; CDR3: CASSPGTASFTDTQYF; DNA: TGTGCCAGTAGTCCCGGGACAGCATCATTCACAGATACGCAGTATTTT
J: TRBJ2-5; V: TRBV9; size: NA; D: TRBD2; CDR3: CASSFQTSAQETQYF; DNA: TGTGCCAGCAGCTTTCAGACTAGCGCCCAAGAGACCCAGTACTTC
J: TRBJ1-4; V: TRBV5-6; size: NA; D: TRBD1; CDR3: CASSLGQGATNEKLFF; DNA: TGTGCCAGCAGCCTGGGACAGGGGGCGACTAATGAAAAACTGTTTTTT
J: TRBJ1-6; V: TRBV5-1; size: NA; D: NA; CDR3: CASSRISSYNSPLHF; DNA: TGCGCCAGCAGCCGAATTAGCTCCTATAATTCACCCCTCCACTTT